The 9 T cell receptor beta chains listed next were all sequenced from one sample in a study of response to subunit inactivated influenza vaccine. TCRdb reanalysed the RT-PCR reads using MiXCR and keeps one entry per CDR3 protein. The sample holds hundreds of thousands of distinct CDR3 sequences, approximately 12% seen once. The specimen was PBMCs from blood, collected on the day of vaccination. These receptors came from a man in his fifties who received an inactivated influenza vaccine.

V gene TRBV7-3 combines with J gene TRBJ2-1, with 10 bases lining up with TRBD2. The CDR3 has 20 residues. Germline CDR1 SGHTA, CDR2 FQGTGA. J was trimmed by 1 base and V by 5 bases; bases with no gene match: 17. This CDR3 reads CASSLYRGGILAGSYNEQFF. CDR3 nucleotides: TGTGCCAGCAGCCTATATAGGGGGGGTATACTAGCGGGATCCTACAATGAGCAGTTCTTC.

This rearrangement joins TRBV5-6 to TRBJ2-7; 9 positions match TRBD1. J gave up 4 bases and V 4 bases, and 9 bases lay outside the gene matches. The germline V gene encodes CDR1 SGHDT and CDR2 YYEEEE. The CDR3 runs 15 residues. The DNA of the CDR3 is TGTGCCAGCAGCACCTACACAGGGGGCGTTTACGAGCAGTACTTC. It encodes CASSTYTGGVYEQYF.

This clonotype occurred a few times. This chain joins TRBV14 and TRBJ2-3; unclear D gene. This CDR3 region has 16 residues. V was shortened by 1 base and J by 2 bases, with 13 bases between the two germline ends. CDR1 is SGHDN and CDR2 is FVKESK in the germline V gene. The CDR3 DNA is TGTGCCAGCAGCCAAGTCGGTCACCCTTCCACAGATACGCAGTATTTT. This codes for CASSQVGHPSTDTQYF.

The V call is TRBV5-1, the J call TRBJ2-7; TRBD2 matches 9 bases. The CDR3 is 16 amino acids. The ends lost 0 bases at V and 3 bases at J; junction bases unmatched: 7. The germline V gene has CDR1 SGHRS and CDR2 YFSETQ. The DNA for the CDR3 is TGCGCCAGCAGCTTGGCCCGACTAGCGGATGACTACGAGCAGTACTTC. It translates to CASSLARLADDYEQYF.

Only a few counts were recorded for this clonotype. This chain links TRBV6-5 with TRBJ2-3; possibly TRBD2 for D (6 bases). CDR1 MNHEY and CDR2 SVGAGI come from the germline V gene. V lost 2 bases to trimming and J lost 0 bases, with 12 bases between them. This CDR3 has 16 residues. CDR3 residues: CASSYDLSGSTDTQYF. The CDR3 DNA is TGTGCCAGCAGTTACGACTTGAGCGGGAGCACAGATACGCAGTATTTT.

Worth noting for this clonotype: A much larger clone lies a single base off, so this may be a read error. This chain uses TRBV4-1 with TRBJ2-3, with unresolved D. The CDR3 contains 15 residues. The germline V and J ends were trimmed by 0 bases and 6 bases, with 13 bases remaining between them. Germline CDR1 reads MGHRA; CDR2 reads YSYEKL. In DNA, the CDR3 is TGCGCCAGCAGCCAAGATGGGATCGCGTCGGATACGCAGTATTTT. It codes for CASSQDGIASDTQYF.

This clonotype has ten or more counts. CDR3 protein: CASSWSGVSISGELFF. CDR3 DNA sequence: TGCGCCAGCAGCTGGAGTGGGGTCTCTATCTCCGGGGAGCTGTTTTTT. The V call is TRBV5-1, the J call TRBJ2-2; D unresolved. V lost 3 bases and J 6 bases, leaving 18 bases between the germline ends. The length of the CDR3 is 16 residues. Germline assignment: CDR1 SGHRS and CDR2 YFSETQ. Based on the CDR3 plus reference TRBV5-1 and TRBJ2-2, the full variable domain is KAGVTQTPRYLIKTRGQQVTLSCSPISGHRSVSWYQQTPGQGLQFLFEYFSETQRNKGNFPGRFSGRQFSNSRSEMNVSTLELGDSALYLCASSWSGVSISGELFFGEGSRLTVL.

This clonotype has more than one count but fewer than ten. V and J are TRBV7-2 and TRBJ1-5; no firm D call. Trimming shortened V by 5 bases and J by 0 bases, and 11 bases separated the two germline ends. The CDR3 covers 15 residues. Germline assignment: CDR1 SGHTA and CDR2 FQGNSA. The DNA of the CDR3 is TGTGCCAGCAGCCTCTGGGTCGATAGCAATCAGCCCCAGCATTTT. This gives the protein CASSLWVDSNQPQHF.

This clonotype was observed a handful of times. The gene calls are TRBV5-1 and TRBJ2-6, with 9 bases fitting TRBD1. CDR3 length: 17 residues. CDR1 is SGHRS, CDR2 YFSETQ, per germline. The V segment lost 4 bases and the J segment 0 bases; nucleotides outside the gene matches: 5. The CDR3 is CASSVGTGSSGANVLTF. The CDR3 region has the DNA TGCGCCAGCAGCGTCGGGACAGGGAGCTCTGGGGCCAACGTCCTGACTTTC.